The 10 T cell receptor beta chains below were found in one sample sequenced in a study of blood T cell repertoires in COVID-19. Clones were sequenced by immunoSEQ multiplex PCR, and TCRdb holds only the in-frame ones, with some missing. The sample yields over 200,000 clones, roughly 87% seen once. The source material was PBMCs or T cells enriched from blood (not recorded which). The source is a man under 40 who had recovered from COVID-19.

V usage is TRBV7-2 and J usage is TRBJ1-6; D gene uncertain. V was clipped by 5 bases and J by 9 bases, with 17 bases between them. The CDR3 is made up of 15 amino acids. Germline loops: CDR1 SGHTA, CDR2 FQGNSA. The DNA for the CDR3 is TGTGCCAGCAGCCCCGAGGTCGGGTCAAGTTCACCCCTCCACTTT. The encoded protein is CASSPEVGSSSPLHF.

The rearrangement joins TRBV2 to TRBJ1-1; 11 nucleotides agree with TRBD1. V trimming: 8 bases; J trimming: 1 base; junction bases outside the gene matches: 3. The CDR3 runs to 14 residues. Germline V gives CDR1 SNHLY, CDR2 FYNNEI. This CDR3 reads CASGGQGANTEAFF. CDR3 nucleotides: TGTGCCAGCGGAGGACAGGGGGCGAACACTGAAGCTTTCTTT.

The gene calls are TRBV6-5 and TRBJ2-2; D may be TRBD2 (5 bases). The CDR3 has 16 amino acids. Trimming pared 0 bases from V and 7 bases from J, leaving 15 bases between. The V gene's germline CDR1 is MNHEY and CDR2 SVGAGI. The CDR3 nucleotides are TGTGCCAGCAGTTACTCCACCTTGAGGGAAAACGGGGAGCTGTTTTTT. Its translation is CASSYSTLRENGELFF.

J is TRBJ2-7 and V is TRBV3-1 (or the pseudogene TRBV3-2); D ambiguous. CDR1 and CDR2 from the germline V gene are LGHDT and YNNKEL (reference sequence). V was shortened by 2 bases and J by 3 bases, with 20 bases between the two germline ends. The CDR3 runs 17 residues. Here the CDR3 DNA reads TGTGCCAGCAGCCAACTCGAGGCCGCCGCGACCTTCTACGAGCAGTACTTC. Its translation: CASSQLEAAATFYEQYF.

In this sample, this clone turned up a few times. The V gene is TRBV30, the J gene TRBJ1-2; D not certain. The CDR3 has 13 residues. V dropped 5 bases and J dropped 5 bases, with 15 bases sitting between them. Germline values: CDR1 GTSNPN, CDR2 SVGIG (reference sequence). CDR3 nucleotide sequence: TGTGCCTGGCTTCGGGCGGGAGGGTATGGCTACACCTTC. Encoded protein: CAWLRAGGYGYTF.

The CDR3 loop is CASSYGGTGIGYTF. CDR3 DNA sequence: TGTGCCAGCAGTTACGGCGGGACAGGGATCGGCTACACCTTC. V is TRBV6-2 or TRBV6-3 and J is TRBJ1-2, with 9 positions matching TRBD1. After removal of 2 bases from V and 8 bases from J, the junction contained 6 bases not matched to a gene. This CDR3 has 14 residues. From germline, CDR1 is MNHEY and CDR2 SVGEGT.

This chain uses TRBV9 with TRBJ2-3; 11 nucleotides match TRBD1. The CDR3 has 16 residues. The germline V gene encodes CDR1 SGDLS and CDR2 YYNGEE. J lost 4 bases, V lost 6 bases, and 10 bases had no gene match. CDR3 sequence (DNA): TGTGCCAGCACCCCTTATGCGGGACAGGGGGCAGATACGCAGTATTTT. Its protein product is CASTPYAGQGADTQYF.

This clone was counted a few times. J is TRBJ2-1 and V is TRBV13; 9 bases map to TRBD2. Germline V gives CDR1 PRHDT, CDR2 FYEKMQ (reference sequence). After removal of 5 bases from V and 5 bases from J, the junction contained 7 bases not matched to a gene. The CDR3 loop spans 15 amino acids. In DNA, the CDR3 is TGTGCCAGCAGCAAATCAAGACTAGCGGACAATGAGCAGTTCTTC. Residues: CASSKSRLADNEQFF.

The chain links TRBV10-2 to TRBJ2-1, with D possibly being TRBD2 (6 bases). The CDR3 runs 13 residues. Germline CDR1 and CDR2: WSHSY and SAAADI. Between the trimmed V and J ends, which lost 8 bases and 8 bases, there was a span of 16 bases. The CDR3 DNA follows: TGCGCCAGCGGTAGCGGCCGGGGCGATGAGCAGTTCTTC. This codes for CASGSGRGDEQFF.

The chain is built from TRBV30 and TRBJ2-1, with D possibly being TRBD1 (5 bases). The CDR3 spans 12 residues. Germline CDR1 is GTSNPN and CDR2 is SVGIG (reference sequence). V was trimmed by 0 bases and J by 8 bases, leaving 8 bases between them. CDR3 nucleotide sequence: TGTGCCTGGAGTGTAGGACAATATGAGCAGTTCTTC. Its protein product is CAWSVGQYEQFF. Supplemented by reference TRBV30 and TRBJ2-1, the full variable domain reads SQTIHQWPATLVQPVGSPLSLECTVEGTSNPNLYWYRQAAGRGLQLLFYSVGIGQISSEVPQNLSASRPQDRQFILSSKKLLLSDSGFYLCAWSVGQYEQFFGPGTRLTVL.